Below, 18 T cell receptor beta chains from the same sample are listed, as sequenced in a study of blood T cell repertoires in COVID-19. The protocol was immunoSEQ multiplex PCR, while the TCRdb copy is restricted to in-frame clones and leaves out a portion. Of approximately 400,000 clones listed, roughly 91% are singletons. The specimen was PBMCs or T cells enriched from blood (not recorded which). The receptors were gathered from a woman under 30 who had recovered from COVID-19.

This clone was seen only a few times. This chain joins TRBV7-2 and TRBJ2-7; D remains unclear. Per germline, CDR1 SGHTA and CDR2 FQGNSA. The CDR3 has 13 residues. V dropped 5 bases and J dropped 5 bases, with 13 bases sitting between them. The CDR3 coding sequence is TGTGCCAGCAGCGCCATCAGAAGTAACGAGCAGTACTTC. As protein: CASSAIRSNEQYF.

The chain combines TRBV19 with TRBJ1-2, with D unclear. Germline V gene data show CDR1 as LNHDA and CDR2 as SQIVND (reference sequence). Deletions cut 4 bases from V and 1 base from J, with 13 bases between. The CDR3 has 15 amino acids. The CDR3 DNA reads as TGTGCCAGTAGTACCACCCCCCGGAGTAACTATGGCTACACCTTC. Protein product: CASSTTPRSNYGYTF.

V is TRBV28 and J is TRBJ1-1, with D tentatively TRBD1 (5 bases). V lost 3 bases to trimming and J lost 3 bases, with 11 bases between them. Germline assignment: CDR1 MDHEN and CDR2 SYDVKM. CDR3 length: 14 amino acids. CDR3 residues: CASSFRPGDTEAFF. The CDR3 nucleotides are TGTGCCAGCAGTTTCCGGCCGGGGGACACTGAAGCTTTCTTT.

The rearrangement joins TRBV14 to TRBJ2-2; TRBD1 matches at 8 bases. CDR1 is SGHDN, CDR2 FVKESK, per germline. The CDR3 runs to 12 residues. Trimming removed 9 bases from V and 11 bases from J; junction bases left unmatched: 8. Written as DNA, the CDR3 is TGTGCCAGTGGACAGGGCCCTTTCGAGCTGTTTTTT. This gives the protein CASGQGPFELFF.

The chain is built from TRBV5-6 and TRBJ1-2, with no clear D. Germline CDR1 and CDR2: SGHDT and YYEEEE. This CDR3 has 12 amino acids. With 2 bases removed from V and 4 bases from J, the gap between germline ends came to 6 bases. The CDR3 loop reads CASSFLAYGYTF. CDR3 bases: TGTGCCAGCAGCTTTCTGGCCTATGGCTACACCTTC.

This chain uses TRBV4-2 with TRBJ2-7; possible D gene TRBD1, 6 bases. Looked up from germline, CDR1 is LGHNA and CDR2 is YNFKEQ. With 0 bases removed from V and 3 bases from J, the gap between germline ends came to 21 bases. CDR3 size: 18 residues. This CDR3 reads CASSQDVLETGIFYEQYF. CDR3 in DNA: TGTGCCAGCAGCCAAGACGTCCTCGAGACAGGTATTTTCTACGAGCAGTACTTC.

This clone was observed a few times. This chain joins TRBV7-9 and TRBJ2-3; a possible D gene is TRBD2 (7 bases). This CDR3 comprises 15 residues. Trimming removed 3 bases from V and 4 bases from J, with 14 bases in between. CDR1 and CDR2 (germline): SEHNR, FQNEAQ (reference sequence). The CDR3 loop is CASSFGGGGADTQYF. CDR3 in DNA: TGTGCCAGCAGCTTTGGCGGCGGGGGCGCAGATACGCAGTATTTT.

The rearrangement links TRBV6-1 to TRBJ1-2; no firm D call. The CDR3 spans 14 residues. Germline assignment: CDR1 MNHNS and CDR2 SASEGT. Between the trimmed V and J ends, which lost 1 base and 4 bases, there was a span of 10 bases. The CDR3 coding sequence is TGTGCCAGCAGTGAAGGCAGTCCCAGCTATGGCTACACCTTC. Translation: CASSEGSPSYGYTF.

The chain carries TRBV18 and TRBJ2-3, with D perhaps matching TRBD1 (6 bases). Germline CDR1 and CDR2: KGHSH and LQKENI. V was clipped by 1 base and J by 4 bases, with 9 bases between them. The CDR3 is made up of 14 amino acids. The CDR3 nucleotides read TGTGCCAGCTCACCACAACAGGGCTCAGATACGCAGTATTTT. Amino acid sequence: CASSPQQGSDTQYF.

J is TRBJ2-4 and V is TRBV3-1 (or the pseudogene TRBV3-2); the D is unclear. This CDR3 region has 14 residues. Germline V lookup: CDR1 LGHDT, CDR2 YNNKEL (reference sequence). V was trimmed by 0 bases and J by 11 bases, leaving 14 bases between them. CDR3 sequence reads: CASSQDPASSVQYF. The CDR3 nucleotides are TGTGCCAGCAGCCAAGACCCAGCCTCCAGCGTTCAGTACTTC.

J is TRBJ1-2 and V is TRBV6-6; the match to TRBD1 covers 7 bases. J was trimmed by 4 bases and V by 2 bases; bases with no gene match: 7. From germline, CDR1 is MNHNY and CDR2 SVGAGI (reference sequence). The CDR3 is made up of 15 amino acids. The CDR3 DNA is TGTGCCAGCAGTTACACGGACAGGCCCCTCTATGGCTACACCTTC. Protein: CASSYTDRPLYGYTF.

This chain links TRBV5-4 with TRBJ2-7, with TRBD1 matching 9 bases. Germline V lookup: CDR1 SGHNT, CDR2 YYREEE (reference sequence). This CDR3 spans 15 amino acids. Trimming at V came to 4 bases and at J to 3 bases, leaving 8 bases not matched to a gene. CDR3 region: CASSRGQGLHYEQYF. The CDR3 DNA follows: TGTGCCAGCAGCCGTGGACAGGGGCTACACTACGAGCAGTACTTC.

This chain links TRBV5-1 with TRBJ1-1; tentative D call: TRBD1 (6 bases). The V end was cut by 3 bases, the J end by 6 bases, with 21 bases between. Germline lookup yields CDR1 SGHRS and CDR2 YFSETQ. The length of the CDR3 is 16 residues. The CDR3 region is CASSSHGTLFGAEAFF. The CDR3 nucleotides are TGCGCCAGCAGCTCACACGGGACACTCTTTGGGGCTGAAGCTTTCTTT.

This clone was found a few times. The rearrangement links TRBV5-1 to TRBJ1-2; TRBD1 matches 10 bases. The CDR3 runs to 14 residues. CDR1 and CDR2 from the germline V gene are SGHRS and YFSETQ. The V and J ends lost 2 bases and 7 bases, in that order; junction bases with no gene match: 5. CDR3 sequence (DNA): TGCGCCAGCAGCTTAGGAGGGACAGGGGTTGGCTACACCTTC. Protein: CASSLGGTGVGYTF.

The rearrangement uses TRBV6-2 or TRBV6-3 and TRBJ1-1; no clear D. The CDR3 sequence is 16 residues long. V was pared by 2 bases and J by 1 base, with 14 bases between. Germline V gene lookup returns CDR1 MNHEY and CDR2 SVGEGT. This CDR3 reads CASSYVFRGPNTEAFF. CDR3 in DNA: TGTGCCAGCAGTTACGTTTTCAGAGGTCCGAACACTGAAGCTTTCTTT.

The chain links TRBV2 to TRBJ1-2; TRBD1 is a possible D gene (5 bases). CDR1 and CDR2 from the germline V gene are SNHLY and FYNNEI. Trimming shortened V by 2 bases and J by 5 bases, and 6 bases separated the two germline ends. The CDR3 consists of 12 residues. The CDR3 reads CASSEQGYGYTF. CDR3 in DNA: TGTGCCAGCAGTGAACAGGGATATGGCTACACCTTC.

This chain links TRBV5-4 with TRBJ1-6; the match to TRBD1 covers 7 bases. Germline values: CDR1 SGHNT, CDR2 YYREEE (reference sequence). Trimming cost V 1 base and J 10 bases; bases outside gene matches: 11. The CDR3 is made up of 16 amino acids. The CDR3 nucleotides are TGTGCCAGCAGCTTGTTAGGAGGGGGCGCGGTATCACCCCTCCACTTT. Protein: CASSLLGGGAVSPLHF.

The V call is TRBV28, the J call TRBJ2-5; 8 bases are a match to TRBD1. The CDR3 contains 18 residues. CDR1 and CDR2 from the germline V gene are MDHEN and SYDVKM. V trimming: 1 base; J trimming: 5 bases; junction bases outside the gene matches: 15. In DNA form, the CDR3 reads TGTGCCAGCAGTTTATCCTCTTTCAGGGGGCGGTTTCGGGAGACCCAGTACTTC. Its protein is CASSLSSFRGRFRETQYF.